The 10 T cell receptor beta chains below come from one sample, sequenced in a study of shared clonotypes between healthy human individuals (dated by TCRdb to about 2020). The method behind the library was the immunoSEQ multiplex PCR assay. TCRdb re-hosts the immuneACCESS table, in-frame sequences only. Its copies lack some clones; in the studies checked, an unresolved V gene accounts for under half of them, and the cause for the rest is not known. The sample profile shows roughly 1,600,000 clones; about 98.5% of them were found once. The ten largest make up over 0.3% of the sample. The sample taken for sequencing was naive CD4+ T cells sorted from blood. The meaning of the sample's cell subset or site label: CD45RA+ positively selected. Receptors were obtained from a young man in good health.

V usage is TRBV28 and J usage is TRBJ1-3; D remains unclear. CDR3 length: 12 amino acids. V was trimmed by 4 bases and J by 4 bases, leaving 5 bases between them. Germline V lookup: CDR1 MDHEN, CDR2 SYDVKM. The CDR3 loop reads CASSSLGNTIYF. CDR3 nucleotides: TGTGCCAGCAGTTCGTTAGGAAACACCATATATTTT.

This chain uses TRBV7-8 with TRBJ1-5; weak D call: TRBD1 (5 bases). Trimming took 1 base from V and 2 from J, leaving 12 bases between them. The germline gives CDR1 SGHVS, CDR2 FQNEAQ. The CDR3 spans 16 residues. CDR3 region: CASSLVWGNGNQPQHF. In nucleotides, the CDR3 is TGTGCCAGCAGCTTAGTATGGGGGAATGGCAATCAGCCCCAGCATTTT.

This chain links TRBV6-1 with TRBJ2-5; D is possibly TRBD1 or TRBD2 (6 bases each). Trimming cost V 4 bases and J 5 bases, with 29 bases left between them. The CDR3 length is 19 residues. The germline CDR1 and CDR2 sequences are MNHNS and SASEGT. The CDR3 is CASSALGSRSVGGVETQYF. As DNA, the CDR3 is TGTGCCAGCAGTGCGCTGGGCTCTCGTTCGGTGGGGGGCGTGGAGACCCAGTACTTC.

The genes are TRBV10-3 and TRBJ2-5; D gene ambiguous. V was pared by 4 bases and J by 0 bases, with 15 bases between. From germline, CDR1 is ENHRY and CDR2 SYGVKD. The CDR3 contains 16 residues. This CDR3 is CAISVYDTSYQETQYF. The CDR3 coding sequence is TGTGCCATCAGTGTATATGACACCTCGTACCAAGAGACCCAGTACTTC.

CDR3 in amino acids: CASSSQRGRGNEQFF. The CDR3 DNA follows: TGTGCCAGCAGCTCTCAGCGGGGACGAGGCAATGAGCAGTTCTTC. This chain links TRBV7-9 with TRBJ2-1; 7 positions agree with TRBD2. CDR3 length: 15 residues. The V gene end was trimmed by 4 bases and the J gene end by 6 bases; junction bases not matched to a gene: 9. CDR1 and CDR2 from the germline V gene are SEHNR and FQNEAQ (reference sequence).

The CDR3 is CASSPLGSGANVLTF. CDR3 bases: TGTGCCAGCAGCCCTCTGGGCTCTGGGGCCAACGTCCTGACTTTC. V usage is TRBV9 and J usage is TRBJ2-6; D is unclear. CDR3 length: 15 residues. CDR1 is SGDLS, CDR2 YYNGEE, per germline. V lost 4 bases to trimming and J lost 0 bases, with 8 bases between them. Filled out from reference TRBV9 and TRBJ2-6, the complete variable domain reads DSGVTQTPKHLITATGQRVTLRCSPRSGDLSVYWYQQSLDQGLQFLIQYYNGEERAKGNILERFSAQQFPDLHSELNLSSLELGDSALYFCASSPLGSGANVLTFGAGSRLTVL.

Points on this clone: Other DNA sequences in this specimen translate into the identical CDR3. V is TRBV10-1 and J is TRBJ2-1, with D possibly being TRBD2 (5 bases). This CDR3 is 13 amino acids long. The V gene's germline CDR1 is WNHNN and CDR2 SYGVQD (reference sequence). V lost 2 bases and J lost 4, with 6 bases in between. The CDR3 is CASSEGSYNEQFF. The CDR3 coding sequence is TGCGCCAGCAGTGAGGGGAGTTACAATGAGCAGTTCTTC.

The rearrangement uses TRBV19 and TRBJ1-1; D may be TRBD1 (5 bases). The CDR3 runs to 14 residues. Trimming pared 6 bases from V and 3 bases from J, leaving 14 bases between. Germline CDR1 reads LNHDA; CDR2 reads SQIVND (reference sequence). CDR3 loop: CASRGVSLDTEAFF. CDR3 sequence (DNA): TGTGCCAGTAGGGGGGTAAGTTTGGACACTGAAGCTTTCTTT.

On this clone itself: Other DNA sequences within the sample encode an identical CDR3. The V gene is TRBV6-6, the J gene TRBJ2-7, with 10 nucleotides matching TRBD1. The junction had 4 bases not matched to a gene; V was cut back by 6 bases and J by 2 bases. The V gene's germline CDR1 is MNHNY and CDR2 SVGAGI (reference sequence). The CDR3 spans 14 residues. CDR3: CASRTGQGTYEQYF. CDR3 in DNA: TGTGCCAGCAGGACGGGACAGGGGACCTACGAGCAGTACTTC.

The rearrangement joins TRBV28 to TRBJ1-1; D is ambiguous. V lost 1 base and J 4 bases, leaving 10 bases between the germline ends. The CDR3 extends over 14 amino acids. Germline V gives CDR1 MDHEN, CDR2 SYDVKM. As DNA, the CDR3 is TGTGCCAGCAGTTTATTTGGGGAGGTCACTGAAGCTTTCTTT. Its translation: CASSLFGEVTEAFF.